The entry below describes one T cell receptor (beta chain). The source of the sample is a study of chemoradiotherapy in HPV16-positive cancers. J was trimmed by 5 bases and V by 2 bases; bases with no gene match: 3. This CDR3 region has 15 residues. Per germline, CDR1 MNHEY and CDR2 SVGAGI. The data were produced by immunoSEQ multiplex PCR, yet TCRdb's version contains in-frame clones alone and is incomplete. Counted here are about 24,000 clones, approximately 94% occurring once; the ten biggest clones make up over 2.5%. Sample acquisition took place from a patient who underwent chemoradiotherapy. The rearrangement links TRBV6-5 to TRBJ2-2; 9 nucleotides agree with TRBD2. This clonotype was obtained from a human donor with HPV-associated anogenital cancer. The CDR3 nucleotides are TGTGCCAGCAGTTACAGGCGGGGGGGAACCGGGGAGCTGTTTTTT. Translating gives CASSYRRGGTGELFF.